Following are 9 T cell receptor beta chains from one sample sequenced in a study of shared clonotypes between healthy human individuals. The assay was immunoSEQ multiplex PCR, and TCRdb's table has in-frame clones only and misses some. The sample consists of about 1.5 million clones, 95% to 99% of them appearing once. Material: naive CD4+ T cells sorted from blood. Subset denoted: CD45RA+ positively selected. The receptors here all came from a man between 25 and 39 years old in good health.

The V and J genes are TRBV5-1 and TRBJ2-5; tentatively, D is TRBD1 or TRBD2 (5 bases each). Germline lookup yields CDR1 SGHRS and CDR2 YFSETQ. The CDR3 spans 15 residues. V was trimmed by 3 bases and J by 2 bases, leaving 14 bases between them. The DNA of the CDR3 is TGCGCCAGCAGCTCGGGGCTCACTGGGCAAGAGACCCAGTACTTC. It translates to CASSSGLTGQETQYF. The variable domain in full, with the rest retrieved from reference TRBV5-1 and TRBJ2-5, is KAGVTQTPRYLIKTRGQQVTLSCSPISGHRSVSWYQQTPGQGLQFLFEYFSETQRNKGNFPGRFSGRQFSNSRSEMNVSTLELGDSALYLCASSSGLTGQETQYFGPGTRLLVL.

The V and J genes are TRBV5-6 and TRBJ2-5; no clear D gene. Germline CDR1 SGHDT, CDR2 YYEEEE. This CDR3 has 11 amino acids. Trimming cost V 4 bases and J 4 bases, with 5 bases left between them. This chain's CDR3 is CASSTLETQYF. The CDR3 nucleotides read TGTGCCAGCAGCACCTTAGAGACCCAGTACTTC. Full variable domain (rest looked up from reference TRBV5-6 and TRBJ2-5): DAGVTQSPTHLIKTRGQQVTLRCSPKSGHDTVSWYQQALGQGPQFIFQYYEEEERQRGNFPDRFSGHQFPNYSSELNVNALLLGDSALYLCASSTLETQYFGPGTRLLVL.

The chain joins TRBV2 to TRBJ1-5; 7 bases line up with TRBD1. Germline CDR1 SNHLY, CDR2 FYNNEI. Trimming cost V 8 bases and J 0 bases; bases outside gene matches: 7. The CDR3 totals 15 residues. This CDR3 is CASRWTGHSNQPQHF. In DNA form, the CDR3 reads TGTGCCAGCCGGTGGACAGGCCATAGCAATCAGCCCCAGCATTTT.

This clone has just one count. The genes are TRBV6-5 and TRBJ2-7, with D possibly being TRBD1 (7 bases). CDR1 and CDR2 (germline): MNHEY, SVGAGI. The CDR3 runs 11 residues. The ends were cut back, 6 bases at V and 9 bases at J, with 12 bases in the middle. Here the CDR3 reads CASSQGGRQYF. The CDR3 DNA sequence: TGTGCCAGCAGCCAGGGGGGCCGGCAGTACTTC.

The CDR3 region is CAWSRGAGNQPQHF. The DNA of the CDR3 is TGTGCCTGGAGCAGGGGGGCAGGCAATCAGCCCCAGCATTTT. The V call is TRBV30, the J call TRBJ1-5, with TRBD1 matching over 7 bases. The CDR3 spans 14 residues. Losses at the gene ends were 3 bases for V and 2 bases for J; bases not matched to a gene: 4. CDR1 and CDR2 from the germline V gene are GTSNPN and SVGIG (reference sequence).

The V call is TRBV5-4, the J call TRBJ2-7; 8 positions match TRBD1. The germline V gene encodes CDR1 SGHNT and CDR2 YYREEE (reference sequence). The CDR3 extends over 13 amino acids. V was clipped by 5 bases and J by 5 bases; unmatched bases: 6. The chain's CDR3 is CASSQGARDEQYF. The CDR3 DNA is TGTGCCAGCAGTCAGGGGGCTCGAGACGAGCAGTACTTC.

The chain joins TRBV15 to TRBJ2-7; D unclear. Trimming took off 0 bases at V and 3 bases at J, with 9 bases between the two ends. CDR3 size: 14 residues. Germline CDR1 LNHNV, CDR2 YYDKDF (reference sequence). The CDR3 here is CATSRDTGNYEQYF. CDR3 DNA sequence: TGTGCCACCAGCAGAGATACGGGTAACTACGAGCAGTACTTC.

The V and J genes are TRBV7-2 and TRBJ2-2; 7 nucleotides align to TRBD1. This CDR3 is built from 15 residues. Germline V gene sequence: CDR1 SGHTA, CDR2 FQGNSA. V was clipped by 1 base and J by 5 bases; unmatched bases: 4. The CDR3 spells CASSLVRGQTGELFF. The CDR3 nucleotides are TGTGCCAGCAGCTTAGTCAGGGGACAGACCGGGGAGCTGTTTTTT. Full variable domain (missing parts from reference TRBV7-2 and TRBJ2-2): GAGVSQSPSNKVTEKGKDVELRCDPISGHTALYWYRQSLGQGLEFLIYFQGNSAPDKSGLPSDRFSAERTGGSVSTLTIQRTQQEDSAVYLCASSLVRGQTGELFFGEGSRLTVL.

DNA of the CDR3: TGCGCCAGCAGCCCCGACGGGGAGACTGAAGCTTTCTTT. Its protein product is CASSPDGETEAFF. The genes are TRBV5-1 and TRBJ1-1; D is unclear. This CDR3 spans 13 amino acids. V lost 4 bases, J lost 5 bases, and 12 bases lay in between. In germline, CDR1 is SGHRS, CDR2 YFSETQ. The entire variable domain, with the rest obtained from reference TRBV5-1 and TRBJ1-1, is as follows: KAGVTQTPRYLIKTRGQQVTLSCSPISGHRSVSWYQQTPGQGLQFLFEYFSETQRNKGNFPGRFSGRQFSNSRSEMNVSTLELGDSALYLCASSPDGETEAFFGQGTRLTVV.